This is a list of T cell receptor beta chains from one sample in a study of vaccination and CD4 T cells after COVID-19. Their antigens are not known. TCRdb independently ran MiXCR on the PCR reads; one entry per CDR3 protein. The table shows about 15,000 distinct CDR3 sequences, with about 80% occurring only once. Source material: CD4+ T cells from blood, cultured in vitro. Receptors originate from a human donor who had recovered from COVID-19. The CDR3 runs from the conserved cysteine through the conserved F or W. The D gene is left open where the match is weak. Part of the rows lack a size; the others show once, few, many or a class for expanded clones.

clone_size: NA
v_call: TRBV7-2
d_call: NA
j_call: TRBJ1-2
cdr3_nt: TGTGCCAGCAGTCCGACTGTAGCGGGGGGCTACACCTTC
cdr3_aa: CASSPTVAGGYTF

clone_size: NA
v_call: TRBV7-2
d_call: NA
j_call: TRBJ1-6
cdr3_nt: TGTGCCAGCAGCTTAGCGGCACAGGGCGGCCCACCCCTCCACTTT
cdr3_aa: CASSLAAQGGPPLHF

clone_size: NA
v_call: TRBV6-5
d_call: NA
j_call: TRBJ1-1
cdr3_nt: TGTGCCAGCAGTTACCAGGCGGTCTCGGGCTTGCACACTGAAGCTTTCTTT
cdr3_aa: CASSYQAVSGLHTEAFF

clone_size: medium-sized
v_call: TRBV7-2
d_call: NA
j_call: TRBJ1-6
cdr3_nt: TGTGCCAGCAGCTTAGCGTATGGGGTCCCGAATTCACCCCTCCACTTT
cdr3_aa: CASSLAYGVPNSPLHF

clone_size: NA
v_call: TRBV7-3
d_call: TRBD2
j_call: TRBJ2-1
cdr3_nt: TGTGCCAGCAGCTTCGGCGGGACTAGGGGCAATGAGCAGTTCTTC
cdr3_aa: CASSFGGTRGNEQFF

clone_size: few
v_call: TRBV20-1
d_call: NA
j_call: TRBJ1-1
cdr3_nt: TGCAGTGCTAGAGTGGGCAGCATGAACACTGAAGCTTTCTTT
cdr3_aa: CSARVGSMNTEAFF

clone_size: once
v_call: TRBV20-1
d_call: NA
j_call: TRBJ1-2
cdr3_nt: TGCAGTGCTCATCCGACACAATTCTATGGCTACACCTTC
cdr3_aa: CSAHPTQFYGYTF

clone_size: NA
v_call: TRBV12-3/TRBV12-4
d_call: NA
j_call: TRBJ1-2
cdr3_nt: TGTGCCAGCAGTTTCATGAAAGGCAATGGCTACACCTTC
cdr3_aa: CASSFMKGNGYTF

clone_size: NA
v_call: TRBV20-1
d_call: NA
j_call: TRBJ1-5
cdr3_nt: TGCAGTGCTATACAGGGTAGCAATCAGCCCCAGCATTTT
cdr3_aa: CSAIQGSNQPQHF

clone_size: NA
v_call: TRBV15
d_call: NA
j_call: TRBJ1-2
cdr3_nt: TGTGCCACCAGCAGAGGTGGACATGACTATGGCTACACCTTC
cdr3_aa: CATSRGGHDYGYTF

clone_size: NA
v_call: TRBV7-9
d_call: NA
j_call: TRBJ1-1
cdr3_nt: TGTGCCAGCAGCTTAGCTGAGGTTGGAGCTTTCTTT
cdr3_aa: CASSLAEVGAFF

clone_size: NA
v_call: TRBV5-3
d_call: NA
j_call: TRBJ1-1
cdr3_nt: TGTGCCAGCAGCTTGGCTAGTGTCAGGAACACTGAAGCTTTCTTT
cdr3_aa: CASSLASVRNTEAFF

clone_size: NA
v_call: TRBV24-1
d_call: NA
j_call: TRBJ2-2
cdr3_nt: TGTGCCACCAGTGGTCCCGGGTACGGGGAGCTGTTTTTT
cdr3_aa: CATSGPGYGELFF

clone_size: few
v_call: TRBV28
d_call: TRBD1
j_call: TRBJ2-7
cdr3_nt: TGTGCCAGCACTTTGAGGACAGGATGGTCCTACGAGCAGTACTTC
cdr3_aa: CASTLRTGWSYEQYF

clone_size: NA
v_call: TRBV7-9
d_call: TRBD2
j_call: TRBJ2-1
cdr3_nt: TGTGCCAGCAGCTTAAGCGGGAGATACAATGAGCAGTTCTTC
cdr3_aa: CASSLSGRYNEQFF

clone_size: NA
v_call: TRBV5-1
d_call: TRBD1
j_call: TRBJ2-4
cdr3_nt: TGCGCCAGCAGCTTGGGCAGGGGGTCGGACATTCAGTACTTC
cdr3_aa: CASSLGRGSDIQYF

clone_size: NA
v_call: TRBV6-1
d_call: TRBD1
j_call: TRBJ2-2
cdr3_nt: TGTGCCAGCAGACCCCAGGGGGCAATCGGGGAGCTGTTTTTT
cdr3_aa: CASRPQGAIGELFF

clone_size: NA
v_call: TRBV28
d_call: NA
j_call: TRBJ1-2
cdr3_nt: TGTGCCAGCAGTTTAATGTCAGGAGGGATTTCAAACTATGGCTACACCTTC
cdr3_aa: CASSLMSGGISNYGYTF

clone_size: NA
v_call: TRBV20-1
d_call: TRBD1
j_call: TRBJ1-5
cdr3_nt: TGCAGTGCTACCAGGGGGGCCTATAGCAATCAGCCCCAGCATTTT
cdr3_aa: CSATRGAYSNQPQHF

clone_size: NA
v_call: TRBV5-1
d_call: TRBD1
j_call: TRBJ1-2
cdr3_nt: TGCGCCAGCAGCTCCCAGACAGGGGAGCATGGCTACACCTTC
cdr3_aa: CASSSQTGEHGYTF

clone_size: NA
v_call: TRBV20-1
d_call: NA
j_call: TRBJ2-7
cdr3_nt: TGCAGTGCTACTTCCCTTCATGGGGACCAAACCTACGAGCAGTACTTC
cdr3_aa: CSATSLHGDQTYEQYF

clone_size: NA
v_call: TRBV20-1
d_call: TRBD2
j_call: TRBJ2-1
cdr3_nt: TGCAGGTTACTAGCGGGTGACTACAATGAGCAGTTCTTC
cdr3_aa: CRLLAGDYNEQFF

clone_size: once
v_call: TRBV12-3/TRBV12-4
d_call: NA
j_call: TRBJ1-6
cdr3_nt: TGTGCCAGTACAGACAGACCAGATTCACCCCTCCACTTT
cdr3_aa: CASTDRPDSPLHF

clone_size: few
v_call: TRBV15
d_call: NA
j_call: TRBJ1-6
cdr3_nt: TGTGCCACCAGCAGAGACCTGGGAAGTAATTCACCCCTCCACTTT
cdr3_aa: CATSRDLGSNSPLHF

clone_size: NA
v_call: TRBV7-2
d_call: TRBD1
j_call: TRBJ1-5
cdr3_nt: TGTGCCAGCAGCATATCTGGACAGGGAAATCAGCCCCAGCATTTT
cdr3_aa: CASSISGQGNQPQHF

clone_size: NA
v_call: TRBV11-1
d_call: TRBD1
j_call: TRBJ1-5
cdr3_nt: TGTGCCAGCAGCTTAGGACAGGGGGCGCGGGGTCAGCCCCAGCATTTT
cdr3_aa: CASSLGQGARGQPQHF

clone_size: NA
v_call: TRBV6-2/TRBV6-3
d_call: NA
j_call: TRBJ1-5
cdr3_nt: TGTGCCAGCAGTTACTCAGAGTTTCAGCCCCAGCATTTT
cdr3_aa: CASSYSEFQPQHF

clone_size: NA
v_call: TRBV6-2/TRBV6-3
d_call: NA
j_call: TRBJ2-4
cdr3_nt: TGTGCCAGCAGTACCCAGTCCGGACTCAAAAACATTCAGTACTTC
cdr3_aa: CASSTQSGLKNIQYF

clone_size: NA
v_call: TRBV7-2
d_call: NA
j_call: TRBJ2-4
cdr3_nt: TGTGCCAGCAGCTTACAATATGGGGCCAACTTTAACATTCAGTACTTC
cdr3_aa: CASSLQYGANFNIQYF

clone_size: few
v_call: TRBV27
d_call: NA
j_call: TRBJ1-5
cdr3_nt: TGTGCCAGCAGTCCCTCTGGGGGCCAGCCCCAGCATTTT
cdr3_aa: CASSPSGGQPQHF

clone_size: NA
v_call: TRBV20-1
d_call: NA
j_call: TRBJ1-5
cdr3_nt: TGCAGTGCTTTGGTTGACAGCAATCAGCCCCAGCATTTT
cdr3_aa: CSALVDSNQPQHF

clone_size: few
v_call: TRBV28
d_call: NA
j_call: TRBJ1-5
cdr3_nt: TGTGCCAGCAGTTTGGGGGGGGCCTTCAATCAGCCCCAGCATTTT
cdr3_aa: CASSLGGAFNQPQHF

clone_size: once
v_call: TRBV27
d_call: NA
j_call: TRBJ1-6
cdr3_nt: TGTGCCAGCAGTTTGCTATGGGGCCGGGAGGGTAATTCACCCCTCCACTTT
cdr3_aa: CASSLLWGREGNSPLHF

clone_size: few
v_call: TRBV12-3/TRBV12-4
d_call: NA
j_call: TRBJ1-5
cdr3_nt: TGTGCCAGCAGTACCCAGCGCAATCAGCCCCAGCATTTT
cdr3_aa: CASSTQRNQPQHF

clone_size: few
v_call: TRBV12-3/TRBV12-4
d_call: NA
j_call: TRBJ1-2
cdr3_nt: TGTGCCAGCAGTTCCCACTTACAGCTGAACTATGGCTACACCTTC
cdr3_aa: CASSSHLQLNYGYTF